Listed below are T cell receptor beta chains from one sample, sequenced in a study of radiotherapy plus CTLA-4 blockade in lung cancer. Repertoires were generated with immunoSEQ multiplex PCR, while TCRdb's copy carries only in-frame clones and drops some. The sample includes some 100,000 clones, around 83% of them seen just once. Sequenced here: peripheral blood, sampled from a patient treated with radiotherapy plus ipilimumab. The source is a human donor with non-small cell lung cancer that progressed on radiotherapy plus ipilimumab. Each CDR3 is given with its conserved first and last residue. D genes are given only for firm matches. Not all rows give a size; the values are once, few, many and, for expanded clones, a class.

d_call	v_call	j_call	clone_size	cdr3_aa	cdr3_nt
.	TRBV5-1	TRBJ2-7	.	CASSLDRVHEQYF	TGCGCCAGCAGCTTGGACAGGGTCCACGAGCAGTACTTC
.	TRBV2	TRBJ2-7	.	CASSKTSPGLGEQYF	TGTGCCAGCAGTAAAACCTCCCCGGGTCTCGGGGAGCAGTACTTC
.	TRBV6-4	TRBJ2-3	.	CASSKSGSDVTDTQYF	TGTGCCAGCAGCAAAAGCGGGTCCGATGTCACAGATACGCAGTATTTT
.	TRBV12-2	TRBJ2-7	once	CASRLAELAGVRNEQYF	TGTGCAAGTCGCTTAGCGGAACTAGCGGGAGTTCGGAACGAGCAGTACTTC
TRBD1	TRBV18	TRBJ2-1	.	CASSYGQGIRNEQFF	TGTGCCAGCTCGTACGGACAGGGTATTAGAAATGAGCAGTTCTTC
.	TRBV12-5	TRBJ1-4	.	CASGLVIGPATNEKLFF	TGTGCTAGTGGTTTGGTAATCGGTCCGGCAACTAATGAAAAACTGTTTTTT
TRBD2	TRBV4-2	TRBJ2-5	.	CASSQKRGGGRETQYF	TGTGCCAGCAGCCAAAAACGGGGGGGAGGAAGAGAGACCCAGTACTTC
.	TRBV29-1	TRBJ1-1	.	CSVGDTNTEAFF	TGCAGCGTTGGGGATACTAACACTGAAGCTTTCTTT
.	TRBV28	TRBJ1-6	.	CASSLGEGYNSPLHF	TGTGCCAGCAGTTTGGGTGAGGGTTATAATTCACCCCTCCACTTT
.	TRBV4-3	TRBJ1-2	.	CASSPNRRGMGNYGYTF	TGCGCCAGCAGCCCGAACCGGAGGGGGATGGGGAACTATGGCTACACCTTC
.	TRBV11-2	TRBJ2-3	.	CASSFTRYTDTQYF	TGTGCCAGCAGCTTTACTAGGTACACAGATACGCAGTATTTT
TRBD2	TRBV5-1	TRBJ2-5	.	CASRQGLAGGQIQETQYF	TGCGCCAGCAGACAGGGGCTAGCGGGGGGCCAAATCCAAGAGACCCAGTACTTC
TRBD2	TRBV15	TRBJ2-4	.	CATSRGTSGPKNIQYF	TGTGCCACCAGCAGAGGGACTAGCGGTCCCAAAAACATTCAGTACTTC
.	TRBV28	TRBJ2-7	.	CASSFPSTESPCEQYF	TGTGCCAGCAGTTTTCCCTCGACTGAATCCCCGTGTGAGCAGTACTTC
TRBD2	TRBV7-8	TRBJ2-5	.	CASSPSSGGARETQYF	TGTGCCAGCAGCCCCTCTAGCGGGGGGGCCCGGGAGACCCAGTACTTC
.	TRBV10-2	TRBJ1-2	.	CASRDLAGNYGYTF	TGCGCCAGCAGGGACCTGGCGGGTAACTATGGCTACACCTTC
TRBD1	TRBV7-2	TRBJ2-7	.	CASSLEGAGLPRYEQYF	TGTGCCAGCAGCTTAGAGGGGGCAGGGCTACCCCGCTACGAGCAGTACTTC
.	TRBV4-1	TRBJ1-2	.	CASSQEMGFDGYTF	TGTGCCAGCAGCCAAGAAATGGGTTTTGATGGCTACACCTTC
.	TRBV9	TRBJ2-1	.	CASSVGGLSYNEQFF	TGTGCCAGCAGCGTTGGGGGCCTCTCCTACAATGAGCAGTTCTTC